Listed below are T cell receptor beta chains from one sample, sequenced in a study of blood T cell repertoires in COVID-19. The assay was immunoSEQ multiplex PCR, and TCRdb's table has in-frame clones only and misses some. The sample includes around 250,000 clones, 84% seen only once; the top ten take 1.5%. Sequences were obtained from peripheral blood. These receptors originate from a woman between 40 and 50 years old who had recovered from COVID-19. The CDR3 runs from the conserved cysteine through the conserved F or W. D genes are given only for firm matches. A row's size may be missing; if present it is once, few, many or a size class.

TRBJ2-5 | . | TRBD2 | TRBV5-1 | TGCGCCAGCAGCTTTCTAGCGGGGGTTCAAGAGACCCAGTACTTC | CASSFLAGVQETQYF
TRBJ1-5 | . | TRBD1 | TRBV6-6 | TGTGCCAGCAGTGCCGGGACAGGGGAAGTGAGTCAGCCCCAGCATTTT | CASSAGTGEVSQPQHF
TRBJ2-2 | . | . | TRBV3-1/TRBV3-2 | TGTGCCAGCAGCCAAGCCCGGGCGAACACCGGGGAGCTGTTTTTT | CASSQARANTGELFF
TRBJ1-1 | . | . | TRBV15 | TGTGCCACCAGCAGAGATGGAAGGGGTAGGACTGAAGCTTTCTTT | CATSRDGRGRTEAFF
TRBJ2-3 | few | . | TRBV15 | TGTGCCACCAGCAGAGAAAGGGGGATTGATACGCAGTATTTT | CATSRERGIDTQYF
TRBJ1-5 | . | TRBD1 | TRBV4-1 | TGCGCCAGCAGCCAAGATGAGGGACAGGGAGGTCAGCCCCAGCATTTT | CASSQDEGQGGQPQHF
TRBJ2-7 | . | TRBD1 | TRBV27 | TGTGCCAGCACACTACCCGGACAGGATGACTACGAGCAGTACTTC | CASTLPGQDDYEQYF
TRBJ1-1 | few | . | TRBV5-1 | TGCGCCAGCAACGTGGGGCAGTTGAACACTGAAGCTTTCTTT | CASNVGQLNTEAFF
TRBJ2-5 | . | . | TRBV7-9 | TGTGCCAGCAGCTTAGCGGGGGGACGCTCCCAAGAGACCCAGTACTTC | CASSLAGGRSQETQYF
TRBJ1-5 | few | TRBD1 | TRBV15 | TGTGCCACCAGCACAACAGGGGGCGCGGAGTTCAACCAGCCCCAGCATTTT | CATSTTGGAEFNQPQHF
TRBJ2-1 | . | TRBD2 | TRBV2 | TGTGCCAGCAGCCCCGGGACTAGCCTTGAGCAGTTCTTC | CASSPGTSLEQFF
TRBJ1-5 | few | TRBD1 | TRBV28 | TGTGCCAGCAGTTTGGCCGGGACAGGGCACAATCAGCCCCAGCATTTT | CASSLAGTGHNQPQHF
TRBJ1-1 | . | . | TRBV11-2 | TGTGCCAGCAGCTTAGGAGGGCGAGAAGCTTTCTTT | CASSLGGREAFF
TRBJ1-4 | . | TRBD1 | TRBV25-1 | TGTGCCAGCGCACCGACAGGGGGGAAACTGTTTTTT | CASAPTGGKLFF
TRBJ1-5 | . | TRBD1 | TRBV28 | TGTGCCAGCAGCATTCGGACAGGGAGGAATCAGCCCCAGCATTTT | CASSIRTGRNQPQHF
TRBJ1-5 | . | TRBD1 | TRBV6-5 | TGTGCCAGCAGGGACAGGGGGCATGGTCAGCCCCAGCATTTT | CASRDRGHGQPQHF
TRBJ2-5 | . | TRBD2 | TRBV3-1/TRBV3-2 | TGTGCCAGCAGCCAAGATTGGACTAGCGGGGTAGAGACCCAGTACTTC | CASSQDWTSGVETQYF
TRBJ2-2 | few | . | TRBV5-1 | TGCGCCAGCAAAACAGGCAGCACCGGGGAGCTGTTTTTT | CASKTGSTGELFF
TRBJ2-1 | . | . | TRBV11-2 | . | CASSLEGHSILVF
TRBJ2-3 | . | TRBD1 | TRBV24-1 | TGTGCCACCAGTGATGACAGGGGCACAGATACGCAGTATTTT | CATSDDRGTDTQYF
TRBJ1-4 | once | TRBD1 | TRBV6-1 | TGTGCCAGCAGTGACCTCTTGGACAGGACTAATGAAAAACTGTTTTTT | CASSDLLDRTNEKLFF
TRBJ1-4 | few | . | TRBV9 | TGTGCCAGCAGCGCTCGGGACATGTTCGGAAAGGGATCCTCGACGGGTGAAAAACTGTTTTTT | CASSARDMFGKGSSTGEKLFF
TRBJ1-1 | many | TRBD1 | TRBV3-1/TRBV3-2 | TGTGCCAGCAGAGATGGACAGGGGAGAAACACTGAAGCTTTCTTT | CASRDGQGRNTEAFF
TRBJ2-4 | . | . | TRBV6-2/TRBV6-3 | TGTGCCAGCAGTTATGCCGTCGGGGGTTATGTTATCATTCAGTACTTC | CASSYAVGGYVIIQYF
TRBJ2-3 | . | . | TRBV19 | TGTGCCAGTAGTATAGGGTACTCCGATGATACGCAGTATTTT | CASSIGYSDDTQYF
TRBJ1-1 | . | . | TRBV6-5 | TGTGCCAGCAGCGAGGGGGGGGATACCACTGAAGCTTTCTTT | CASSEGGDTTEAFF
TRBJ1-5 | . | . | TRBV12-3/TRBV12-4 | TGTGCCAGCAGTTCAGGGGCTAGGCAGCCCCAGCATTTT | CASSSGARQPQHF
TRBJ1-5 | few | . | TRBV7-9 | TGTGCCAGCAGCCGGGGGGGGCTCAATCAGCCCCAGCATTTT | CASSRGGLNQPQHF